The 11 T cell receptor beta chains reported below all come from one sample, sequenced in a study of post-analysis software for immune sequencing data. Their antigens are not known. Researchers reported that TCR beta cDNA libraries carried unique molecular identifiers. TCRdb itself ran the PCR reads through MiXCR, one entry per CDR3 protein. The repertoire holds fewer than 850,000 distinct CDR3 sequences, with 25% to 30% as singletons. Study observations and caveats: Roughly five TRBV segments were significantly more frequent in patients than in controls. TRBV5-6, TRBV5-1 and TRBV20-1 were among these segments.

Sequenced sample: blood. These receptors all come from a girl aged 10-17 years with multiple sclerosis.

This chain links TRBV5-1 with TRBJ2-7; D may be TRBD2 (5 bases). Trimming removed 1 base at V and 1 base at J, with 15 bases between. The CDR3 totals 16 residues. Looked up from germline, CDR1 is SGHRS and CDR2 is YFSETQ. CDR3 coding DNA: TGCGCCAGCAGCTTGAGTTCAGGACCGGGATCCTACGAGCAGTACTTC. Its protein product is CASSLSSGPGSYEQYF. Full variable domain (outside the CDR3, taken from reference TRBV5-1 and TRBJ2-7): KAGVTQTPRYLIKTRGQQVTLSCSPISGHRSVSWYQQTPGQGLQFLFEYFSETQRNKGNFPGRFSGRQFSNSRSEMNVSTLELGDSALYLCASSLSSGPGSYEQYFGPGTRLTVT.

This rearrangement joins TRBV12-3 or TRBV12-4 to TRBJ2-5, with TRBD2 identical over 13 bases. The J call may be wrong; the DNA end is better matched by TRBJ2-7. The CDR3 is made up of 16 amino acids. The CDR3 region is CASSLGTSGRGGEQYF. As DNA, the CDR3 is TGTGCCAGCAGTTTGGGTACTAGCGGGAGGGGAGGCGAGCAGTACTTC.

The genes are TRBV20-1 and TRBJ1-5; D uncertain. Germline V gene sequence: CDR1 DFQATT, CDR2 SNEGSKA (reference sequence). Trimming left V 2 bases short and J 0 bases short, with 5 bases between. The CDR3 spans 13 residues. This CDR3 is CSARHYSNQPQHF. CDR3 nucleotide sequence: TGCAGTGCTAGACATTATAGCAATCAGCCCCAGCATTTT.

This clonotype has only one observation. The genes are TRBV27 and TRBJ2-5; D uncertain. The CDR3 is made up of 15 amino acids. Germline CDR1 MNHEY, CDR2 SMNVEV (reference sequence). Trimming shortened V by 6 bases and J by 1 base, and 15 bases separated the two germline ends. CDR3 amino acids: CASRRLDALQETQYF. The CDR3, as DNA: TGTGCCAGCAGGCGACTTGATGCCCTCCAAGAGACCCAGTACTTC.

This sequence joins TRBV7-9 and TRBJ2-3, with D possibly being TRBD1 (7 bases). Germline CDR1 is SEHNR and CDR2 is FQNEAQ (reference sequence). Trimming removed 5 bases at V and 14 bases at J, with 17 bases between. CDR3 length equals 12 residues. CDR3 bases: TGTGCCAGCAGCGGCCGGCAGGGGGGTCTGTATTTT. It translates to CASSGRQGGLYF.

The chain employs TRBV5-1 and TRBJ2-7; 8 bases match TRBD1. V was pared by 6 bases and J by 1 base, with 6 bases of the junction left unmatched. This CDR3 comprises 14 residues. CDR1 is SGHRS and CDR2 is YFSETQ in the germline V gene. CDR3: CASTDRGNSYEQYF. The CDR3 nucleotides read TGCGCCAGCACCGACAGGGGAAATTCCTACGAGCAGTACTTC. Supplemented by reference TRBV5-1 and TRBJ2-7, the full variable domain reads KAGVTQTPRYLIKTRGQQVTLSCSPISGHRSVSWYQQTPGQGLQFLFEYFSETQRNKGNFPGRFSGRQFSNSRSEMNVSTLELGDSALYLCASTDRGNSYEQYFGPGTRLTVT.

The rearrangement uses TRBV27 and TRBJ2-6; D is unclear. This CDR3 has 17 amino acids. V dropped 1 base and J dropped 0 bases, with 10 bases sitting between them. Germline V gene data show CDR1 as MNHEY and CDR2 as SMNVEV (reference sequence). CDR3 region: CASSLWARSSGANVLTF. As DNA, the CDR3 is TGTGCCAGCAGTTTATGGGCCAGAAGCTCTGGGGCCAACGTCCTGACTTTC.

This clonotype was seen only a few times. This chain uses TRBV2 with TRBJ1-2; D unclear. V was cut by 3 bases and J by 5 bases, with 13 bases left in between. From germline, CDR1 is SNHLY and CDR2 FYNNEI. This CDR3 has 14 amino acids. Written as DNA, the CDR3 is TGTGCCAGCAGTGAGTATAGGAGACCTTATGGCTACACCTTC. As protein: CASSEYRRPYGYTF.

The rearrangement uses TRBV7-2 and TRBJ1-1; D not resolved. Trimming took off 3 bases at V and 1 base at J, with 6 bases between the two ends. CDR3 length equals 13 residues. Germline V CDR1 and CDR2: SGHTA, FQGNSA. The DNA of the CDR3 is TGTGCCAGCAGCTTCACAGCGAACACTGAAGCTTTCTTT. It encodes CASSFTANTEAFF.

This chain joins TRBV20-1 and TRBJ2-7; D possibly corresponds to TRBD1 (7 bases). The end of the DNA aligns better with TRBJ2-5, so the J call may be wrong. CDR1 DFQATT and CDR2 SNEGSKA come from the germline V gene (reference sequence). This CDR3 has 15 amino acids. For the CDR3, the DNA is TGCAGTGCTAGAGATAAGGGGGCTGGGGGGGAGACCCAGTACTTC. It specifies CSARDKGAGGETQYF.

This clonotype was detected a few times. The CDR3 DNA is TGTGCCAGCAGCTTCCTGGGGGTCATGAACACTGAAGCTTTCTTT. This sequence encodes CASSFLGVMNTEAFF. The chain links TRBV7-8 to TRBJ1-1; D perhaps matches TRBD1 (5 bases). Germline V gives CDR1 SGHVS, CDR2 FQNEAQ. The CDR3 length is 15 residues. V lost 3 bases, J lost 0 bases, and 11 bases lay in between.